This is a list of T cell receptor beta chains from one sample in a study of OX40 agonist ivuxolimab in advanced cancers. The repertoire was sequenced with immunoSEQ multiplex PCR; TCRdb's copy has only in-frame clones and lacks some. This table has around 77,000 clones, around 94% appearing once. Sequenced material: CD4+ or CD8+ T cells sorted from blood, taken in a trial of the OX40 agonist ivuxolimab. These receptors all stem from an adult with an advanced solid tumor such as melanoma, head and neck, liver or kidney cancer. CDR3s include the opening cysteine and the closing phenylalanine or tryptophan. Fields, in order: J gene, CDR3 length, V gene, clone size, D gene, CDR3 DNA, CDR3 protein. The D gene is left open where the match is weak. Rows give clone size only sometimes, using once, few, many, or a class for an expanded clone.

J gene: TRBJ1-1; CDR3 length: 16; V gene: TRBV7-9; clone size: -; D gene: -; CDR3 DNA: TGTGCCAGCAGCTCGCCCTACGGAGGGCTGAACACTGAAGCTTTCTTT; CDR3 protein: CASSSPYGGLNTEAFF
J gene: TRBJ2-1; CDR3 length: 15; V gene: TRBV6-1; clone size: -; D gene: -; CDR3 DNA: TGTGCCAGCAGTGGAGACAGGAAGGGGAACAATGAGCAGTTCTTC; CDR3 protein: CASSGDRKGNNEQFF
J gene: TRBJ2-1; CDR3 length: 15; V gene: TRBV6-1; clone size: -; D gene: -; CDR3 DNA: TGTGCCAGCAGTGACGGGGCGCGACACGACAATGAGCAGTTCTTC; CDR3 protein: CASSDGARHDNEQFF
J gene: TRBJ1-1; CDR3 length: 15; V gene: TRBV7-9; clone size: -; D gene: TRBD1; CDR3 DNA: TGTGCCAGCAGCCGTGGGGACAGGTCTCCGGCTGAAGCTTTCTTT; CDR3 protein: CASSRGDRSPAEAFF
J gene: TRBJ2-2; CDR3 length: 14; V gene: TRBV7-2; clone size: once; D gene: -; CDR3 DNA: TGTGCCAGCAGCGCCGGACTCGTCACCGGGGAGCTGTTTTTT; CDR3 protein: CASSAGLVTGELFF
J gene: TRBJ2-3; CDR3 length: 15; V gene: TRBV7-2; clone size: -; D gene: TRBD2; CDR3 DNA: TGTGCCAGCAGCTTAGGACTAGCTTTCACAGATACGCAGTATTTT; CDR3 protein: CASSLGLAFTDTQYF
J gene: TRBJ2-7; CDR3 length: 15; V gene: TRBV7-2; clone size: -; D gene: -; CDR3 DNA: TGTGCCAGCAGCTTAGCGCGGCCAGCCGGAGACGAGCAGTACTTC; CDR3 protein: CASSLARPAGDEQYF
J gene: TRBJ2-7; CDR3 length: 11; V gene: TRBV6-5; clone size: -; D gene: -; CDR3 DNA: TGTGCCAGCAGTGACTTTGGGGAGCAGTACTTC; CDR3 protein: CASSDFGEQYF
J gene: TRBJ2-2; CDR3 length: 15; V gene: TRBV6-5; clone size: -; D gene: -; CDR3 DNA: TGTGCCAGCAGTCCGGGACTTCTGAACACCGGGGAGCTGTTTTTT; CDR3 protein: CASSPGLLNTGELFF
J gene: TRBJ2-3; CDR3 length: 15; V gene: TRBV25-1; clone size: -; D gene: -; CDR3 DNA: TGTGCCAGCAGTGAATTTAGGGGCCTCCCAGATACGCAGTATTTT; CDR3 protein: CASSEFRGLPDTQYF
J gene: TRBJ2-3; CDR3 length: 16; V gene: TRBV6-6; clone size: -; D gene: TRBD2; CDR3 DNA: TGTGCCAGCAGTGCTCCGGGACTAGCCGGCACAGATACGCAGTATTTT; CDR3 protein: CASSAPGLAGTDTQYF
J gene: TRBJ2-3; CDR3 length: 16; V gene: TRBV5-1; clone size: -; D gene: -; CDR3 DNA: TGCGCCAGCAGCTTTGGAGGGGCTAGCGGCACAGATACGCAGTATTTT; CDR3 protein: CASSFGGASGTDTQYF
J gene: TRBJ2-1; CDR3 length: 17; V gene: TRBV11-3; clone size: -; D gene: -; CDR3 DNA: TGTGCCAGCAGCTTAGCCAGAGGTCTTAGCTCCTACAATGAGCAGTTCTTC; CDR3 protein: CASSLARGLSSYNEQFF
J gene: TRBJ2-3; CDR3 length: 11; V gene: TRBV20-1; clone size: -; D gene: -; CDR3 DNA: TGCAGTGCTAGCGGCACAGATACGCAGTATTTT; CDR3 protein: CSASGTDTQYF
J gene: TRBJ2-1; CDR3 length: 14; V gene: TRBV28; clone size: -; D gene: -; CDR3 DNA: TGTGCCAGCAGCTTCGGGCGCCTCTACAATGAGCAGTTCTTC; CDR3 protein: CASSFGRLYNEQFF
J gene: TRBJ2-7; CDR3 length: 11; V gene: TRBV5-1; clone size: once; D gene: -; CDR3 DNA: TGCGCCAGCAGCTTTGCCCACGAGCAGTACTTC; CDR3 protein: CASSFAHEQYF
J gene: TRBJ2-2; CDR3 length: 19; V gene: TRBV4-2; clone size: -; D gene: -; CDR3 DNA: TGTGCCAGCAGCCAAGAAGGCTCTCGCAGGGTCCTAGCTGGCGGGGAGCTGTTTTTT; CDR3 protein: CASSQEGSRRVLAGGELFF
J gene: TRBJ2-1; CDR3 length: 17; V gene: TRBV7-7; clone size: -; D gene: -; CDR3 DNA: TGTGCTAGCAGCTCGGTAGACACCTCGGGGGTATACAATGAGCAGTTCTTC; CDR3 protein: CASSSVDTSGVYNEQFF
J gene: TRBJ2-3; CDR3 length: 14; V gene: TRBV18; clone size: -; D gene: TRBD2; CDR3 DNA: TGTGCCAGCTCCCTAGCGGAGTACACAGATACGCAGTATTTT; CDR3 protein: CASSLAEYTDTQYF
J gene: TRBJ2-5; CDR3 length: 14; V gene: TRBV5-8; clone size: few; D gene: -; CDR3 DNA: TGTGCCAGCAGCTTAGGCATCCTCCAAGAGACCCAGTACTTC; CDR3 protein: CASSLGILQETQYF
J gene: TRBJ2-2; CDR3 length: 15; V gene: TRBV28; clone size: once; D gene: TRBD2; CDR3 DNA: TGTGCCAGCAGACTAGCGGGACTTAACACCGGGGAGCTGTTTTTT; CDR3 protein: CASRLAGLNTGELFF
J gene: TRBJ2-1; CDR3 length: 17; V gene: TRBV7-9; clone size: once; D gene: TRBD2; CDR3 DNA: TGTGCCAGCAGAGGGACTAGCGGGAGGCGATCCTACAATGAGCAGTTCTTC; CDR3 protein: CASRGTSGRRSYNEQFF
J gene: TRBJ1-2; CDR3 length: 12; V gene: TRBV19; clone size: -; D gene: -; CDR3 DNA: TGTGCCAGTAGTTTCACAGGGCTCGGCTACACCTTC; CDR3 protein: CASSFTGLGYTF
J gene: TRBJ2-7; CDR3 length: 14; V gene: TRBV7-3; clone size: -; D gene: -; CDR3 DNA: TGTGCCAGCAGCCCCCCCGGGAAGAACTACGAGCAGTACTTC; CDR3 protein: CASSPPGKNYEQYF
J gene: TRBJ2-2; CDR3 length: 13; V gene: TRBV6-6; clone size: -; D gene: -; CDR3 DNA: TGTGCCAGCAGCCAGCCGAACACCGGGGAGCTGTTTTTT; CDR3 protein: CASSQPNTGELFF
J gene: TRBJ2-7; CDR3 length: 14; V gene: TRBV30; clone size: -; D gene: TRBD2; CDR3 DNA: TGTGCCTGCACAGGGACTAGCGGACTCTACGAGCAGTACTTC; CDR3 protein: CACTGTSGLYEQYF
J gene: TRBJ2-1; CDR3 length: 17; V gene: TRBV4-1; clone size: -; D gene: TRBD1; CDR3 DNA: TGCGCCAGCAGCTTCGCCGGGACAGTCAGCTCCTACAATGAGCAGTTCTTC; CDR3 protein: CASSFAGTVSSYNEQFF
J gene: TRBJ2-7; CDR3 length: 16; V gene: TRBV5-1; clone size: -; D gene: TRBD1; CDR3 DNA: TGCGCCAGCAGCTTGACTTTAGGACAGGGGACCTACGAGCAGTACTTC; CDR3 protein: CASSLTLGQGTYEQYF
J gene: TRBJ1-2; CDR3 length: 15; V gene: TRBV19; clone size: few; D gene: -; CDR3 DNA: TGTGCCAGTAGTACTACACCACCCAGATCCTATGGCTACACCTTC; CDR3 protein: CASSTTPPRSYGYTF
J gene: TRBJ2-2; CDR3 length: 16; V gene: TRBV6-4; clone size: -; D gene: TRBD2; CDR3 DNA: TGTGCCAGCAGTGACTCACTAGCGGGAGGAACCGGGGAGCTGTTTTTT; CDR3 protein: CASSDSLAGGTGELFF
J gene: TRBJ2-3; CDR3 length: 16; V gene: TRBV7-3; clone size: -; D gene: -; CDR3 DNA: TGTGCCAGCAGCTTAGGCAGCGGAACTAGCACAGATACGCAGTATTTT; CDR3 protein: CASSLGSGTSTDTQYF
J gene: TRBJ2-2; CDR3 length: 13; V gene: TRBV5-1; clone size: -; D gene: -; CDR3 DNA: TGCGCCAGCAGCTTGGATCCGACCGGGGAGCTGTTTTTT; CDR3 protein: CASSLDPTGELFF
J gene: TRBJ2-5; CDR3 length: 15; V gene: TRBV7-2; clone size: -; D gene: -; CDR3 DNA: TGTGCCAGCAGCTTAGTGGGACCCCGCAAAGAGACCCAGTACTTC; CDR3 protein: CASSLVGPRKETQYF
J gene: TRBJ2-2; CDR3 length: 15; V gene: TRBV28; clone size: -; D gene: -; CDR3 DNA: TGTGCCAGCAGGTGGGGGACCCAGAACACCGGGGAGCTGTTTTTT; CDR3 protein: CASRWGTQNTGELFF
J gene: TRBJ2-7; CDR3 length: 18; V gene: TRBV5-1; clone size: -; D gene: TRBD2; CDR3 DNA: TGCGCCAGCAGCTTGGCCTGGCGGGAGGCCCCCCAGGGGTGGTGGCAGTACTTC; CDR3 protein: CASSLAWREAPQGWWQYF
J gene: TRBJ1-1; CDR3 length: 12; V gene: TRBV27; clone size: -; D gene: -; CDR3 DNA: TGTGCCAGCGCAGGGGTGAACACTGAAGCTTTCTTT; CDR3 protein: CASAGVNTEAFF
J gene: TRBJ1-1; CDR3 length: 15; V gene: TRBV5-1; clone size: -; D gene: TRBD1; CDR3 DNA: TGCGCCAGCAGCTTGGAAGGATCAGGGGGGGCTGAAGCTTTCTTT; CDR3 protein: CASSLEGSGGAEAFF
J gene: TRBJ2-1; CDR3 length: 17; V gene: TRBV2; clone size: -; D gene: -; CDR3 DNA: TGTGCCAGCAGTAGACAGGTCCCCATCTCCTCCTACAATGAGCAGTTCTTC; CDR3 protein: CASSRQVPISSYNEQFF
J gene: TRBJ1-1; CDR3 length: 15; V gene: TRBV6-1; clone size: -; D gene: TRBD1; CDR3 DNA: TGTGCCAGCACGGGACAGGGAAGCTTGAACACTGAAGCTTTCTTT; CDR3 protein: CASTGQGSLNTEAFF
J gene: TRBJ2-3; CDR3 length: 14; V gene: TRBV10-2; clone size: -; D gene: -; CDR3 DNA: TGCGCCAGCGCCCCCCTCGGGTTCACAGATACGCAGTATTTT; CDR3 protein: CASAPLGFTDTQYF
J gene: TRBJ2-7; CDR3 length: 17; V gene: TRBV7-2; clone size: -; D gene: TRBD2; CDR3 DNA: TGTGCCAGCAGCCTCGTTAGTGGTAGCGGGAGCCCCTACGAGCAGTACTTC; CDR3 protein: CASSLVSGSGSPYEQYF
J gene: TRBJ2-2; CDR3 length: 16; V gene: TRBV5-1; clone size: -; D gene: TRBD2; CDR3 DNA: TGCGCCAGCGGGGACTCCGGGACTAGAAGGGCCGGGGAGCTGTTTTTT; CDR3 protein: CASGDSGTRRAGELFF
J gene: TRBJ1-6; CDR3 length: 14; V gene: TRBV7-2; clone size: -; D gene: -; CDR3 DNA: TGTGCCAGCAGCTTAGTACAGTTAAATTCACCCCTCCACTTT; CDR3 protein: CASSLVQLNSPLHF
J gene: TRBJ2-7; CDR3 length: 13; V gene: TRBV7-2; clone size: once; D gene: -; CDR3 DNA: TGTGCCAGCAGCTTACCTAACCTGGGGGAGCAGTACTTC; CDR3 protein: CASSLPNLGEQYF
J gene: TRBJ2-2; CDR3 length: 17; V gene: TRBV4-1; clone size: -; D gene: TRBD2; CDR3 DNA: TGCGCCAGCAGCCAACCTTATGGGCGGGAGGACACCGGGGAGCTGTTTTTT; CDR3 protein: CASSQPYGREDTGELFF
J gene: TRBJ2-7; CDR3 length: 13; V gene: TRBV27; clone size: few; D gene: -; CDR3 DNA: TGTGCCAGCAGTTTCAACAGTCCCTACGAGCAGTACTTC; CDR3 protein: CASSFNSPYEQYF
J gene: TRBJ2-7; CDR3 length: 11; V gene: TRBV6-6; clone size: -; D gene: -; CDR3 DNA: TGTGCCAGCAAGGCGAGGGATCGAGGGTACTTC; CDR3 protein: CASKARDRGYF
J gene: TRBJ2-7; CDR3 length: 15; V gene: TRBV28; clone size: -; D gene: -; CDR3 DNA: TGTGCCAGCAGGCCGGGTCAGGGAAGGCTATACGAGCAGTACTTC; CDR3 protein: CASRPGQGRLYEQYF
J gene: TRBJ2-1; CDR3 length: 13; V gene: TRBV7-3; clone size: -; D gene: -; CDR3 DNA: TGTGCCAGCAGCTTAACTAGCGACAGTGAGCAGTTCTTC; CDR3 protein: CASSLTSDSEQFF
J gene: TRBJ2-1; CDR3 length: 16; V gene: TRBV11-2; clone size: -; D gene: TRBD2; CDR3 DNA: TGTGCCAGCAGCTTAGCGGGGGGTCGCTCCTACAATGAGCAGTTCTTC; CDR3 protein: CASSLAGGRSYNEQFF
J gene: TRBJ1-5; CDR3 length: 13; V gene: TRBV7-8; clone size: -; D gene: -; CDR3 DNA: TGTGCCAGCAGCTTAGATGCAAATCAGCCCCAGCATTTT; CDR3 protein: CASSLDANQPQHF
J gene: TRBJ2-5; CDR3 length: 13; V gene: TRBV5-4; clone size: -; D gene: TRBD1; CDR3 DNA: TGTGCCAGCAGCTCCAGACAGGGAGAGACCCAGTACTTC; CDR3 protein: CASSSRQGETQYF
J gene: TRBJ2-7; CDR3 length: 14; V gene: TRBV18; clone size: -; D gene: -; CDR3 DNA: TGTGCCAGCTCACGTGAGACAACGAACTACGAGCAGTACTTC; CDR3 protein: CASSRETTNYEQYF
J gene: TRBJ2-1; CDR3 length: 16; V gene: TRBV13; clone size: -; D gene: TRBD2; CDR3 DNA: TGTGCCAGCAGCTCATCTCTAGCGGCAAAGTACAATGAGCAGTTCTTC; CDR3 protein: CASSSSLAAKYNEQFF
J gene: TRBJ2-1; CDR3 length: 17; V gene: TRBV4-3; clone size: -; D gene: -; CDR3 DNA: TGCGCCAGCAGCCAAGGGAGTAGGGGGGCGGCCGACAATGAGCAGTTCTTC; CDR3 protein: CASSQGSRGAADNEQFF